These 25 T cell receptor beta chains originate from one sample sequenced in a study of OX40 agonist ivuxolimab in advanced cancers. Measured with immunoSEQ multiplex PCR; TCRdb has only the in-frame clones, and not every one. Of tens of thousands of clones in the sample, over 85% were seen once. The starting material was CD4+ or CD8+ T cells sorted from blood, obtained in a trial of the OX40 agonist ivuxolimab. All receptors derive from an adult with an advanced solid tumor such as melanoma, head and neck, liver or kidney cancer.

This rearrangement joins TRBV28 to TRBJ1-2; D ambiguous. The CDR3 runs to 14 residues. Between the trimmed V and J ends, which lost 2 bases and 5 bases, there was a span of 12 bases. Germline assignment: CDR1 MDHEN and CDR2 SYDVKM. CDR3 sequence reads: CASSLAGDSYGYTF. The DNA of the CDR3 is TGTGCCAGCAGTTTAGCCGGGGATTCTTATGGCTACACCTTC.

The rearrangement links TRBV6-5 to TRBJ2-1; TRBD1 matches 8 bases. Germline CDR1 MNHEY, CDR2 SVGAGI. CDR3 length equals 15 residues. With V trimmed by 2 bases and J by 5 bases, 5 bases remained unmatched. This chain's CDR3 is CASSYTDRANNEQFF. The CDR3 DNA is TGTGCCAGCAGTTACACGGACAGGGCCAACAATGAGCAGTTCTTC.

The DNA of the CDR3 is TGTGCCAGCAGCTCACCTTCATACCCTGACCCGGGGGAGGTCAGGGAGCAGTACTTC. It yields the protein CASSSPSYPDPGEVREQYF. V is TRBV7-9 and J is TRBJ2-7; D is possibly TRBD2 (6 bases). Trimming took 4 bases from V and 7 from J, leaving 32 bases between them. Germline V gene sequence: CDR1 SEHNR, CDR2 FQNEAQ (reference sequence). The CDR3 extends over 19 amino acids.

This sequence joins TRBV5-6 and TRBJ2-7, with no clear D. The CDR3 is made up of 14 amino acids. Germline V gene lookup returns CDR1 SGHDT and CDR2 YYEEEE. V was clipped by 1 base and J by 3 bases, with 11 bases between them. The CDR3 sequence is CASSLSRIDYEQYF. CDR3 in DNA: TGTGCCAGCAGCTTGAGCAGGATCGACTACGAGCAGTACTTC.

V and J are TRBV4-2 and TRBJ1-1; D is perhaps TRBD1 (5 bases). This CDR3 spans 15 amino acids. Germline CDR1 reads LGHNA; CDR2 reads YNFKEQ. Trimming shortened V by 0 bases and J by 1 base, and 9 bases separated the two germline ends. The CDR3 here is CASSQDNGANTEAFF. In nucleotides, the CDR3 is TGTGCCAGCAGCCAAGATAATGGGGCGAACACTGAAGCTTTCTTT.

The rearrangement joins TRBV9 to TRBJ2-3; D remains unclear. Germline lookup yields CDR1 SGDLS and CDR2 YYNGEE. The CDR3 sequence is 13 residues long. Trimming stripped 7 bases from V and 2 bases from J, with 11 bases between. CDR3 bases: TGTGCCAGCGGAGACCCCTTCACAGATACGCAGTATTTT. This codes for CASGDPFTDTQYF.

The V call is TRBV29-1, the J call TRBJ2-1; the D is unclear. CDR1 and CDR2 from the germline V gene are SQVTM and ANQGSEA. The germline V and J ends were trimmed by 5 bases and 4 bases, with 12 bases remaining between them. CDR3 length: 13 residues. Here the CDR3 DNA reads TGCAGCGTTACACCAGTTTCTTACAATGAGCAGTTCTTC. Translated: CSVTPVSYNEQFF.

This clone was seen only once. This chain connects TRBV7-9 to TRBJ1-1; 12 bases fit TRBD1. The V gene end was trimmed by 5 bases and the J gene end by 1 base; junction bases not matched to a gene: 14. Per germline, CDR1 SEHNR and CDR2 FQNEAQ (reference sequence). This CDR3 is 19 amino acids long. The CDR3 sequence: CASSPRDRGRNYSNTEAFF. CDR3 DNA sequence: TGTGCCAGCAGCCCAAGGGACAGGGGGCGAAATTATTCGAACACTGAAGCTTTCTTT.

Only one count was recorded for this clone. The J gene is TRBJ2-1, the V gene TRBV9; the match to TRBD2 covers 11 bases. V dropped 3 bases and J dropped 0; count of bases not matched to a gene: 8. Germline assignment: CDR1 SGDLS and CDR2 YYNGEE. The CDR3 loop spans 18 amino acids. Here the CDR3 DNA reads TGTGCCAGCAGCGCAACCGGGACTAGCGGATTCTCCTACAATGAGCAGTTCTTC. Translating gives CASSATGTSGFSYNEQFF.

The genes are TRBV7-6 and TRBJ2-7; D not resolved. Trimming removed 5 bases from V and 2 bases from J, with 10 bases in between. The germline gives CDR1 SGHVS, CDR2 FNYEAQ. This CDR3 spans 13 amino acids. As DNA, the CDR3 is TGTGCCAGCAGCGTCGCCCCAACCTACGAGCAGTACTTC. Protein sequence: CASSVAPTYEQYF.

The genes are TRBV27 and TRBJ2-7, with TRBD1 as a possible D gene (5 bases). V gave up 5 bases and J gave up 3 bases, with 8 bases separating them. The CDR3 is made up of 12 amino acids. CDR1 and CDR2 from the germline V gene are MNHEY and SMNVEV (reference sequence). The CDR3 sequence: CASSQGNYEQYF. The CDR3 DNA is TGTGCCAGCAGTCAGGGTAACTACGAGCAGTACTTC.

The J gene is TRBJ2-7, the V gene TRBV19; D possibly corresponds to TRBD1 (5 bases). Germline V gene data show CDR1 as LNHDA and CDR2 as SQIVND (reference sequence). There are 14 residues in the CDR3. V lost 5 bases and J lost 1, with 12 bases in between. Here the CDR3 DNA reads TGTGCCAGTAGTCTGGCCTCAGGGTCCTACGAGCAGTACTTC. Its translation: CASSLASGSYEQYF.

The chain recombines TRBV4-1 with TRBJ1-3, with D perhaps TRBD1 (6 bases). The CDR3 spans 17 residues. Germline values: CDR1 MGHRA, CDR2 YSYEKL. The V and J ends lost 4 bases and 3 bases respectively, with 19 bases between them. CDR3 coding DNA: TGCGCCAGCAGCCCGACAATCCCGGGACAAGGTGGAAACACCATATATTTT. This codes for CASSPTIPGQGGNTIYF.

The chain carries TRBV21-1 and TRBJ1-2; the table names TRBD1, a call not compared with the DNA. TRBV21-1 is designated a pseudogene. The CDR3 runs to 17 residues. The CDR3 bases are TGTGCCAGCAGCAAAGTAGGGACAGGGGAGTATAACTATGGCTACACCTTC. Amino acids: CASSKVGTGEYNYGYTF.

This clone was detected once. The V call is TRBV30, the J call TRBJ2-3; D is uncertain. V lost 5 bases and J lost 2, with 11 bases in between. CDR3 length equals 13 residues. Per germline, CDR1 GTSNPN and CDR2 SVGIG (reference sequence). CDR3 DNA: TGTGCCTGGCTAGGCGCCTTCACAGATACGCAGTATTTT. This sequence encodes CAWLGAFTDTQYF.

This rearrangement joins TRBV29-1 to TRBJ1-1, with unresolved D. V lost 5 bases and J lost 10, with 14 bases in between. Germline assignment: CDR1 SQVTM and CDR2 ANQGSEA. This CDR3 region has 11 residues. CDR3 amino acids: CSVPDFAGAFF. CDR3 nucleotide sequence: TGCAGCGTTCCGGACTTTGCTGGAGCTTTCTTT.

The chain is built from TRBV14 and TRBJ2-3, with no clear D. CDR3 length: 16 residues. Per the germline V gene, CDR1 is SGHDN and CDR2 is FVKESK. V lost 2 bases, J lost 4 bases, and 16 bases lay in between. In DNA, the CDR3 is TGTGCCAGCAGCCAATGGGCAGGTGATGGGGCAGATACGCAGTATTTT. Its translation is CASSQWAGDGADTQYF.

This rearrangement joins TRBV11-3 to TRBJ2-7; 8 nucleotides agree with TRBD1. V lost 5 bases to trimming and J lost 3 bases; unmatched junction nucleotides: 9. The CDR3 has 15 amino acids. CDR1 and CDR2 from the germline V gene are SGHNT and YENEEA. CDR3 nucleotides: TGTGCCAGCAGCCTCACAGGGGGTGAGCTCTACGAGCAGTACTTC. Protein product: CASSLTGGELYEQYF.

V is TRBV14 and J is TRBJ2-5; 7 nucleotides align to TRBD2. The CDR3 runs 16 residues. Trimming removed 1 base from V and 5 bases from J; junction bases left unmatched: 10. Germline V lookup: CDR1 SGHDN, CDR2 FVKESK. The CDR3 bases are TGTGCCAGCAGCCAAGCGCCTAGCGGAAGCAGGGAGACCCAGTACTTC. It yields the protein CASSQAPSGSRETQYF.

Only one count was recorded for this clone. The gene calls are TRBV7-6 and TRBJ2-7, with D perhaps TRBD1 (6 bases). The germline V and J ends were trimmed by 2 bases and 2 bases, with 10 bases remaining between them. This CDR3 spans 14 amino acids. Per germline, CDR1 SGHVS and CDR2 FNYEAQ. The CDR3 is CASSLSDRTYEQYF. For the CDR3, the DNA is TGTGCCAGCAGCTTATCGGACAGAACCTACGAGCAGTACTTC.

V gene TRBV9 combines with J gene TRBJ2-3; 7 positions match TRBD1. V trimming: 0 bases; J trimming: 2 bases; junction bases outside the gene matches: 9. Germline loops: CDR1 SGDLS, CDR2 YYNGEE. The CDR3 contains 17 residues. The CDR3 is CASSVASTGLITDTQYF. DNA of the CDR3: TGTGCCAGCAGCGTAGCTTCGACAGGGCTAATCACAGATACGCAGTATTTT.

This clone has only one observation. The chain recombines TRBV29-1 with TRBJ2-7, with 9 bases lining up with TRBD1. V shed 6 bases and J 4 bases; nucleotides not matched to a gene: 7. The germline gives CDR1 SQVTM, CDR2 ANQGSEA. The CDR3 covers 13 residues. The CDR3 DNA reads TGCAGCGTCAAAAACAGGGGGCTTTACGAGCAGTACTTC. Its protein is CSVKNRGLYEQYF.

The genes are TRBV9 and TRBJ1-1; 9 nucleotides align to TRBD1. The CDR3 is made up of 15 amino acids. Germline CDR1 is SGDLS and CDR2 is YYNGEE. Losses at the gene ends were 2 bases for V and 4 bases for J; bases not matched to a gene: 6. CDR3 coding DNA: TGTGCCAGCAGCGTTTCCGGGACAGGGAGCACTGAAGCTTTCTTT. Translation: CASSVSGTGSTEAFF.

The chain couples TRBV6-5 to TRBJ2-7, with D perhaps assigned TRBD1 or TRBD2 (5 bases each). The germline gives CDR1 MNHEY, CDR2 SVGAGI. V was pared by 4 bases and J by 6 bases, with 10 bases between. CDR3 length equals 12 residues. CDR3 DNA: TGTGCCAGCAGTTCGGGGCTCCCCGAGCAGTACTTC. Amino acids: CASSSGLPEQYF.

This chain joins TRBV29-1 and TRBJ2-5; 7 nucleotides line up with TRBD1. This CDR3 contains 15 residues. V lost 7 bases, J lost 5 bases, and 16 bases stayed unmatched. Germline V gene lookup returns CDR1 SQVTM and CDR2 ANQGSEA. CDR3 coding DNA: TGCAGCGGTACGTTGACCGGGACAGAGTCGGAGACCCAGTACTTC. Its protein product is CSGTLTGTESETQYF. The complete variable domain, with remaining parts taken from reference TRBV29-1 and TRBJ2-5, reads SAVISQKPSRDICQRGTSLTIQCQVDSQVTMMFWYRQQPGQSLTLIATANQGSEATYESGFVIDKFPISRPNLTFSTLTVSNMSPEDSSIYLCSGTLTGTESETQYFGPGTRLLVL.